This T cell receptor (beta chain) was sequenced in a study of CD8+ T cells in alopecia areata. Background on the study: Twice daily, treated patients received 5 to 10 mg of oral tofacitinib.

Overall study findings and caveats: Normal scalp had lower clonality than lesional scalp, with alopecia totalis/universalis lesions showing this most strongly.

Peripheral blood, together with lesional scalp punch biopsies, was collected from alopecia areata patients. Investigators isolated RNA and reverse transcribed it into cDNA to act as the sequencing template. TCRdb's copy holds only in-frame clones and misses some; the assay was immunoSEQ multiplex PCR. In the table there are about 180,000 clones, over 50% of which are singletons. Turning to this clone: The antigen is not known.

The germline gives CDR1 GTSNPN, CDR2 SVGIG (reference sequence). This CDR3 region has 13 residues. The ends were cut back, 2 bases at V and 0 bases at J, with 7 bases in the middle. The rearrangement joins TRBV30 to TRBJ1-1; D is ambiguous. The source is a human donor with alopecia areata. This specimen consisted of CD4+ T cells sorted from blood, obtained at week 0. CDR3 sequence reads: CAWSHSMNTEAFF. The CDR3 coding sequence is TGTGCCTGGAGTCACAGCATGAACACTGAAGCTTTCTTT.